These 2 T cell receptor beta chains originate from one sample sequenced in a study of cytomegalovirus exposure and HLA in healthy donors. Sequencing was performed with immunoSEQ multiplex PCR; in TCRdb, only in-frame clones are kept and a portion is missing. Of a few hundred thousand clones listed, 88% are singletons. The sequencing input was PBMCs. The source is a woman between 18 and 30 years old in good health and CMV-seronegative.

The gene calls are TRBV2 and TRBJ1-1; D is unresolved. The CDR3 has 12 amino acids. Trimming shortened V by 6 bases and J by 8 bases, and 13 bases separated the two germline ends. Looked up from germline, CDR1 is SNHLY and CDR2 is FYNNEI. The CDR3 bases are TGTGCCAGCAGGGCTAACAGTTTAGAAGCTTTCTTT. Protein sequence: CASRANSLEAFF.

This clone has only a few counts. The CDR3 nucleotides are TGTGCCAGCAGTGAAGCCCTTTACTATACGCAGTATTTT. Translated, it gives CASSEALYYTQYF. This chain connects TRBV2 to TRBJ2-3; no clear D gene. The CDR3 is made up of 13 amino acids. Germline V gene sequence: CDR1 SNHLY, CDR2 FYNNEI. V was pared by 0 bases and J by 7 bases, with 8 bases between.